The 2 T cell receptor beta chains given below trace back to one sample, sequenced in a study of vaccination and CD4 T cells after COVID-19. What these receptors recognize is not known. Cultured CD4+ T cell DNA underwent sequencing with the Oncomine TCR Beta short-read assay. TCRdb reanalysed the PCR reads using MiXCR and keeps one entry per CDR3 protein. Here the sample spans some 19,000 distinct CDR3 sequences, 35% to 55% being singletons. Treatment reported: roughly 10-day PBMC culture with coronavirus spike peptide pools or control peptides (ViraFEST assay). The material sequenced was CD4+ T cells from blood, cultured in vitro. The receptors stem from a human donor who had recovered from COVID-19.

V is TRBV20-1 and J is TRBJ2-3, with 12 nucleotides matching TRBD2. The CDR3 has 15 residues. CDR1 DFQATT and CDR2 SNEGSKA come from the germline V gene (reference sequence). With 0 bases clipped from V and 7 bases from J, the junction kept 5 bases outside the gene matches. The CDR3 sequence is CSARDTTSGGNTQYF. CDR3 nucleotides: TGCAGTGCTAGAGATACAACTAGCGGGGGGAATACGCAGTATTTT.

CDR3 bases: TGTGCCAGTAGGCCTCCGGGACTCCATAGCAATCAGCCCCAGCATTTT. It specifies CASRPPGLHSNQPQHF. The V gene is TRBV19, the J gene TRBJ1-5; possible D gene TRBD1, 5 bases. The V gene lost 6 bases and the J gene lost 0 bases, with 15 bases spanning the gap. Germline V gives CDR1 LNHDA, CDR2 SQIVND (reference sequence). The CDR3 runs 16 residues.